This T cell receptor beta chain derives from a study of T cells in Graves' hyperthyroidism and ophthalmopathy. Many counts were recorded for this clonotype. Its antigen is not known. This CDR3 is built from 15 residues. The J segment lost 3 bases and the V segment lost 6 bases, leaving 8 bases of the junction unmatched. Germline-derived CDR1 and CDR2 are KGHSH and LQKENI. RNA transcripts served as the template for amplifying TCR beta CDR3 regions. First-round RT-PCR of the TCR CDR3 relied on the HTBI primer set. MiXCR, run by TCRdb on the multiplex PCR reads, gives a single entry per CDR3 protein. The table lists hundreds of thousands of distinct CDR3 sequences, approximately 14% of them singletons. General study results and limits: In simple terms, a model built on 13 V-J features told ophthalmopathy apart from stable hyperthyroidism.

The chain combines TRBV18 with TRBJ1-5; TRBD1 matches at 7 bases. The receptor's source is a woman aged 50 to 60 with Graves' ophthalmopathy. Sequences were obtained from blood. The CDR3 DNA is TGTGCCAGCTCGTTAACCGGGACAGACAATCAGCCCCAGCATTTT. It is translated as CASSLTGTDNQPQHF.